The present T cell receptor beta chain was sequenced within a study of Ad26.COV2.S vaccination and SARS-CoV-2 variants. Study overall: The vaccine Ad26.COV2.S was put into the muscle once, or twice with 56 days between.

Treatment defined: 15 to 20 received Ad26.COV2.S at low or high dose, single or two shots; 5 received placebo; per-sample allocation not given. Sampling happened 63 days after the first vaccine or placebo injection. Here immunoSEQ multiplex PCR was the method, and the copy in TCRdb shows in-frame clones only, minus some. The data show about 420,000 clones, with 88% seen just once and about 3.5% held by the top ten. The CDR3 totals 15 residues. In germline, CDR1 is MGHRA, CDR2 YSYEKL. V lost 4 bases, J lost 0 bases, and 3 bases stayed unmatched. The chain carries TRBV4-1 and TRBJ1-5; TRBD1 aligns across 7 bases. The sample in question was peripheral blood, obtained in a trial of Ad26.COV2.S vaccine versus placebo. The source of this sequence is a person aged 18 to 59 who received the Ad26.COV2.S COVID-19 vaccine or a placebo. As DNA, the CDR3 is TGCGCCAGCAGCCCGACAGGGACTAGCAATCAGCCCCAGCATTTT. Translation: CASSPTGTSNQPQHF.